Listed below are T cell receptor beta chains from one sample, sequenced in a study of cytomegalovirus exposure and HLA in healthy donors. Generated by immunoSEQ multiplex PCR, the TCRdb table keeps only in-frame clones and is missing some. This sample yields approximately 150,000 clones, of which 70% to 80% are seen a single time; about 6.7% belongs to the top ten. Source material: PBMCs. These receptors were obtained from a man aged 50-60 years in good health and CMV-seropositive. CDR3s include the opening cysteine and the closing phenylalanine or tryptophan. The order of the fields is D gene, J gene, clone size, V gene, CDR3 protein, CDR3 DNA. D genes are given only for firm matches. Only some rows state a clone size, as once, few, many or a class for expanded clones.

TRBD1,TRBJ2-7,few,TRBV12-5,CASGLVQKGATSYEQYF,TGTGCTAGTGGTTTGGTACAGAAGGGGGCGACTTCCTACGAGCAGTACTTC
NA,TRBJ2-3,NA,TRBV9,CASSVDGRNTDTQYF,TGTGCCAGCAGCGTAGATGGGCGAAACACAGATACGCAGTATTTT
NA,TRBJ2-1,NA,TRBV21-1,CASSKERSGRSYNEQFF,TGTGCCAGCAGCAAAGAGCGTAGCGGGAGGTCCTACAATGAGCAGTTCTTC
TRBD2,TRBJ2-7,NA,TRBV27,CASSFSGLAPYEQYF,TGTGCCAGCAGTTTTTCGGGACTAGCCCCTTACGAGCAGTACTTC
TRBD1,TRBJ1-2,NA,TRBV27,CASSQGGFYGYTF,TGTGCCAGCAGCCAGGGGGGATTCTATGGCTACACCTTC
TRBD1,TRBJ2-2,NA,TRBV5-5,CASSSPTGGRSNTGELFF,TGTGCCAGCAGCTCTCCAACAGGGGGGAGATCGAACACCGGGGAGCTGTTTTTT
NA,TRBJ2-5,few,TRBV7-3,CASSSKGGTAAQETQYF,TGTGCCAGCAGCTCTAAAGGAGGGACAGCGGCACAAGAGACCCAGTACTTC
TRBD1,TRBJ2-1,NA,TRBV7-8,CASSLGTGSDNEQFF,TGTGCCAGCAGCTTAGGGACAGGGAGTGACAATGAGCAGTTCTTC
TRBD1,TRBJ1-2,NA,TRBV18,CASSPDRDSYGYTF,TGTGCCAGCTCACCGGACAGGGACTCCTATGGCTACACCTTC
NA,TRBJ1-6,NA,TRBV28,CASSLPGLRDSPLHF,TGTGCCAGCAGTTTGCCAGGGTTAAGGGATTCACCCCTCCACTTT
TRBD2,TRBJ2-7,NA,TRBV6-4,CASSVEWGGAEYF,TGTGCCAGCAGTGTTGAGTGGGGAGGGGCTGAGTACTTC
NA,TRBJ1-2,once,TRBV4-1,CASSQVVNYGYTF,TGCGCCAGCAGCCAAGTAGTGAACTATGGCTACACCTTC
NA,TRBJ2-4,few,TRBV7-8,CASSLVSLNFPPNIQYF,TGTGCCAGCAGCTTAGTATCCCTGAACTTCCCCCCTAACATTCAGTACTTC
TRBD1,TRBJ1-6,NA,TRBV27,CASSPNRGNNSPLHF,TGTGCCAGCAGCCCCAACAGGGGGAATAATTCACCCCTCCACTTT
NA,TRBJ2-1,NA,TRBV4-1,CASSQAEAGGYNEQFF,TGCGCCAGCAGCCAAGCAGAAGCGGGCGGCTACAATGAGCAGTTCTTC
NA,TRBJ2-1,NA,TRBV28,CASKKPGNSYNEQFF,TGTGCCAGCAAAAAACCAGGAAACTCCTACAATGAGCAGTTCTTC
NA,TRBJ1-5,once,TRBV7-2,CASSLAGGRGQPQHF,TGTGCCAGCAGCTTAGCGGGGGGACGGGGTCAGCCCCAGCATTTT
NA,TRBJ2-1,NA,TRBV30,CAASDPDRSVPLYNEQFF,TGTGCCGCCTCAGACCCAGACAGGTCCGTCCCACTATACAATGAGCAGTTCTTC
NA,TRBJ2-7,NA,TRBV2,CATGQNYEQYF,TGTGCCACCGGACAGAACTACGAGCAGTACTTC
NA,TRBJ2-7,NA,TRBV5-1,CASSLEGGHLYEQYF,TGCGCCAGCAGCCTGGAGGGCGGACACCTCTACGAGCAGTACTTC
TRBD2,TRBJ2-1,once,TRBV6-6,CASTLFTSGSINEQFF,TGTGCCAGCACTCTTTTTACTAGCGGGAGTATCAATGAGCAGTTCTTC
TRBD2,TRBJ2-7,NA,TRBV5-1,CASSSGGAREQYF,TGCGCCAGCAGCTCGGGAGGGGCCCGCGAGCAGTACTTC
TRBD1,TRBJ1-2,NA,TRBV10-3,CAISEAGQGDYGYTF,TGTGCCATCAGTGAGGCGGGACAGGGCGACTATGGCTACACCTTC
TRBD2,TRBJ2-7,NA,TRBV5-6,CASSLGQLAGDEQYF,TGTGCCAGCAGCTTGGGGCAACTAGCGGGCGACGAGCAGTACTTC
TRBD2,TRBJ2-7,NA,TRBV5-1,CASSIGTSGSYEQYF,TGCGCCAGCAGCATAGGGACTAGCGGGAGCTACGAGCAGTACTTC
NA,TRBJ2-7,NA,TRBV28,CASSFPGHFYEQYF,TGTGCCAGCAGTTTTCCCGGACACTTCTACGAGCAGTACTTC
NA,TRBJ2-2,NA,TRBV7-7,CASSSSAGELFF,TGTGCTAGCAGCTCCTCCGCCGGGGAGCTGTTTTTT
NA,TRBJ2-5,NA,TRBV30,CAWSLGLLGETQYF,TGTGCCTGGAGCTTGGGACTCTTGGGAGAGACCCAGTACTTC
TRBD2,TRBJ2-1,NA,TRBV6-1,CASSVGEGEQFF,TGTGCCAGCAGTGTTGGGGAGGGTGAGCAGTTCTTC
TRBD1,TRBJ2-3,NA,TRBV5-6,CASSLQGAPPDTQYF,TGTGCCAGCAGCTTACAGGGGGCCCCTCCAGATACGCAGTATTTT
NA,TRBJ2-3,NA,TRBV5-1,CASSFGWGESTDTQYF,TGCGCCAGCAGCTTCGGATGGGGAGAGAGCACAGATACGCAGTATTTT
TRBD2,TRBJ2-1,NA,TRBV28,CASSFGLAGGLGDEQFF,TGTGCCAGCAGCTTTGGACTAGCGGGAGGGCTTGGGGATGAGCAGTTCTTC
TRBD2,TRBJ2-3,NA,TRBV27,CASSGYNLASGLSTDTQYF,TGTGCCAGCAGTGGTTACAATCTGGCTAGCGGCCTTAGCACAGATACGCAGTATTTT
NA,TRBJ1-1,NA,TRBV10-2,CASSAGDTEAFF,TGCGCCAGCAGTGCCGGGGATACTGAAGCTTTCTTT
NA,TRBJ2-5,NA,TRBV7-2,CASSYQPGNPQETQYF,TGTGCCAGCAGCTACCAACCCGGGAACCCCCAAGAGACCCAGTACTTC
NA,TRBJ1-5,few,TRBV7-9,CASSNSDGAGRGPQHF,TGTGCCAGCAGCAACTCTGATGGAGCGGGGCGAGGGCCCCAGCATTTT
NA,TRBJ2-1,NA,TRBV12-5,CASGLVRSGQPDYNEQFF,TGTGCTAGTGGTTTGGTACGCTCGGGACAACCCGATTACAATGAGCAGTTCTTC
TRBD1,TRBJ2-7,few,TRBV6-1,CASSEYSGQGYEQYF,TGTGCCAGCAGTGAATATTCTGGACAGGGCTACGAGCAGTACTTC
NA,TRBJ2-7,NA,TRBV6-1,CASSEGSIRGYEQYF,TGTGCCAGCAGTGAAGGCAGCATCCGGGGCTACGAGCAGTACTTC
TRBD1,TRBJ1-4,NA,TRBV5-1,CASSYRTGGSEKLFF,TGCGCCAGCAGCTATCGGACAGGGGGATCGGAAAAACTGTTTTTT
TRBD1,TRBJ1-2,NA,TRBV18,CASSLSGQAQYGYTF,TGTGCCAGCTCACTATCCGGACAGGCCCAATATGGCTACACCTTC
TRBD2,TRBJ2-1,NA,TRBV7-2,CASSLAGGPYNEQFF,TGTGCCAGCAGCTTAGCGGGAGGGCCCTACAATGAGCAGTTCTTC
NA,TRBJ2-7,NA,TRBV6-1,CASNGYYGQYF,TGTGCCAGCAATGGTTACTACGGGCAGTACTTC
TRBD1,TRBJ1-1,NA,TRBV6-6,CASSRDRGYTEAFF,TGTGCCAGCAGTCGCGACAGGGGGTACACTGAAGCTTTCTTT
NA,TRBJ1-1,NA,TRBV30,CAWKRGSDTEAFF,TGTGCCTGGAAGAGAGGGTCCGACACTGAAGCTTTCTTT
TRBD2,TRBJ2-1,NA,TRBV5-1,CASSLGLAGVNEQFF,TGCGCCAGCAGCTTGGGACTAGCGGGAGTAAATGAGCAGTTCTTC
NA,TRBJ2-2,NA,TRBV9,CASSIRLDTGELFF,TGTGCCAGCAGCATTCGACTAGACACCGGGGAGCTGTTTTTT
TRBD1,TRBJ2-4,NA,TRBV6-5,CASSKDRGRNIQYF,TGTGCCAGCAGTAAAGACAGGGGGCGGAACATTCAGTACTTC
NA,TRBJ2-3,NA,TRBV6-1,CASEASEIMHTQYF,TGTGCCAGCGAGGCTTCCGAGATCATGCATACGCAGTATTTT
NA,TRBJ1-5,NA,TRBV19,CASRPGQLGGAEPQHF,TGTGCCAGTAGACCGGGACAACTTGGGGGTGCTGAACCCCAGCATTTT
NA,TRBJ2-5,few,TRBV28,CASSLRRETQYF,TGTGCCAGCAGTTTAAGGAGGGAGACCCAGTACTTC
NA,TRBJ2-5,NA,TRBV11-3,CASTMTDQETQYF,TGTGCCAGCACCATGACAGACCAAGAGACCCAGTACTTC
TRBD1,TRBJ1-4,NA,TRBV6-1,CASSRQGSAEKLFF,TGTGCCAGCAGTCGACAGGGCAGTGCAGAAAAACTGTTTTTT